Below are 21 T cell receptor beta chains sequenced from a single sample in a study of T cell responses to AZD1222 COVID-19 vaccine. Some clones are missing from TCRdb's copy, which holds only in-frame ones; the method was immunoSEQ multiplex PCR. The sample lists tens of thousands of clones; 85% to 90% were seen once. The sequences come from peripheral blood, collected 28 days after the second AZD1222 dose. These receptors came from an adult who received the AZD1222 COVID-19 vaccine.

The J gene is TRBJ2-7, the V gene TRBV11-1, with D possibly matching TRBD1 (7 bases). The CDR3 totals 14 residues. The ends were cut back, 5 bases at V and 3 bases at J, with 14 bases in the middle. The germline gives CDR1 SGHAT, CDR2 FQDESV (reference sequence). The CDR3, as DNA: TGTGCCAGCAGCCCGGGACAGCGGGTCTACGAGCAGTACTTC. This encodes CASSPGQRVYEQYF.

The CDR3 sequence is CASSQMTGRETQYF. The CDR3 coding sequence is TGTGCCAGCAGCCAAATGACAGGGAGGGAGACCCAGTACTTC. This sequence joins TRBV3-1 (or the pseudogene TRBV3-2) and TRBJ2-5; perhaps TRBD1 as D (7 bases). Germline lookup yields CDR1 LGHDT and CDR2 YNNKEL (reference sequence). V gave up 2 bases and J gave up 5 bases, with 12 bases separating them. CDR3 length equals 14 residues.

This chain links TRBV18 with TRBJ2-2; D unresolved. This CDR3 is built from 16 residues. In germline, CDR1 is KGHSH, CDR2 LQKENI. V was pared by 2 bases and J by 2 bases, with 12 bases between. CDR3: CASSPMPKDNTGELFF. In DNA form, the CDR3 reads TGTGCCAGCTCACCAATGCCGAAGGATAACACCGGGGAGCTGTTTTTT.

The chain combines TRBV19 with TRBJ2-3, with D possibly being TRBD1 or TRBD2 (7 bases each). This CDR3 has 17 amino acids. Per germline, CDR1 LNHDA and CDR2 SQIVND (reference sequence). The germline V and J ends were trimmed by 5 bases and 5 bases, with 23 bases remaining between them. The CDR3 spells CASSAPMGGGVRDTQYF. The CDR3 DNA reads as TGTGCCAGTAGTGCCCCAATGGGAGGGGGCGTTAGAGATACGCAGTATTTT.

The CDR3 reads CASSPDSSPGPQHF. The CDR3 DNA reads as TGTGCCAGCAGCCCCGACAGCTCCCCCGGGCCCCAGCATTTT. This chain links TRBV7-2 with TRBJ1-5; tentative D call: TRBD1 (5 bases). Germline V lookup: CDR1 SGHTA, CDR2 FQGNSA. The CDR3 has 14 amino acids. V lost 5 bases and J 9 bases, leaving 17 bases between the germline ends. Complete variable domain (other parts from reference TRBV7-2 and TRBJ1-5): GAGVSQSPSNKVTEKGKDVELRCDPISGHTALYWYRQSLGQGLEFLIYFQGNSAPDKSGLPSDRFSAERTGGSVSTLTIQRTQQEDSAVYLCASSPDSSPGPQHFGDGTRLSIL.

V gene TRBV30 combines with J gene TRBJ2-3; D is unresolved. V shed 2 bases and J shed 6 bases, with 18 bases lying between them. The length of the CDR3 is 15 residues. Germline V gene data show CDR1 as GTSNPN and CDR2 as SVGIG (reference sequence). The CDR3 loop is CAWSLSSHSSDTQYF. In DNA form, the CDR3 reads TGTGCCTGGAGTCTGTCTAGTCATTCATCCGATACGCAGTATTTT.

The rearrangement links TRBV25-1 to TRBJ2-2; D gene uncertain. The CDR3 contains 13 residues. V was clipped by 4 bases and J by 6 bases, with 9 bases between them. Germline CDR1 is MGHDK and CDR2 is SYGVNS. CDR3 sequence: CASSGSPSGELFF. The CDR3 coding sequence is TGTGCCAGCAGTGGGTCCCCGTCCGGGGAGCTGTTTTTT.

This clone appeared once. The chain links TRBV7-9 to TRBJ1-1, with D possibly being TRBD1 (5 bases). CDR1 is SEHNR, CDR2 FQNEAQ, per germline (reference sequence). V was clipped by 2 bases and J by 11 bases, with 9 bases between them. This CDR3 region has 11 residues. The CDR3 DNA reads as TGTGCCAGCAGCTTACCGGGGGTGGCTTTCTTT. Its protein product is CASSLPGVAFF.

The sample holds a few counts of this clone. The CDR3 sequence is CASSIGVEPYEQYF. The CDR3 DNA follows: TGTGCCAGCAGCATAGGTGTGGAACCCTACGAGCAGTACTTC. The chain links TRBV5-6 to TRBJ2-7; D not resolved. Germline V lookup: CDR1 SGHDT, CDR2 YYEEEE. The CDR3 runs 14 residues. V lost 4 bases to trimming and J lost 2 bases, with 13 bases between them.

This chain's CDR3 is CATSRTRGRVSYNEQFF. CDR3 coding DNA: TGTGCCACCAGCCGAACGAGGGGCAGGGTTTCCTACAATGAGCAGTTCTTC. This rearrangement joins TRBV15 to TRBJ2-1, with D perhaps matching TRBD1 or TRBD2 (5 bases each). V was clipped by 5 bases and J by 1 base, with 18 bases between them. Germline-derived CDR1 and CDR2 are LNHNV and YYDKDF (reference sequence). The CDR3 totals 17 residues.

CDR3 nucleotide sequence: TGCAGCGTTGGTAGGCAAAGAAACACTGAAGCTTTCTTT. This translates into CSVGRQRNTEAFF. The chain carries TRBV29-1 and TRBJ1-1, with D unclear. The CDR3 spans 13 residues. V was shortened by 4 bases and J by 2 bases, with 11 bases between the two germline ends. Germline V gene data show CDR1 as SQVTM and CDR2 as ANQGSEA.

V and J are TRBV7-9 and TRBJ1-1, with D unresolved. CDR3 length equals 13 residues. Trimming removed 5 bases at V and 4 bases at J, with 11 bases between. CDR1 and CDR2 from the germline V gene are SEHNR and FQNEAQ (reference sequence). The CDR3 protein is CASSAGSPTEAFF. The CDR3 nucleotides are TGTGCCAGCAGCGCCGGGTCACCCACTGAAGCTTTCTTT. The full variable domain, its missing parts supplied by reference TRBV7-9 and TRBJ1-1, is DTGVSQNPRHKITKRGQNVTFRCDPISEHNRLYWYRQTLGQGPEFLTYFQNEAQLEKSRLLSDRFSAERPKGSFSTLEIQRTEQGDSAMYLCASSAGSPTEAFFGQGTRLTVV.

The J gene is TRBJ2-2, the V gene TRBV9; D gene unclear. The CDR3 covers 15 residues. Trimming shortened V by 4 bases and J by 5 bases, and 15 bases separated the two germline ends. Germline V gene sequence: CDR1 SGDLS, CDR2 YYNGEE. The CDR3 loop is CASSPSSQITGELFF. CDR3 bases: TGTGCCAGCAGCCCCTCGTCCCAAATTACCGGGGAGCTGTTTTTT.

The chain couples TRBV18 to TRBJ2-2; 11 nucleotides match TRBD1. J was trimmed by 4 bases and V by 3 bases; bases with no gene match: 7. The CDR3 covers 17 residues. Germline values: CDR1 KGHSH, CDR2 LQKENI. This chain's CDR3 is CASSPTWGQGVTGELFF. Here the CDR3 DNA reads TGTGCCAGCTCACCGACGTGGGGACAGGGGGTCACCGGGGAGCTGTTTTTT.

CDR3 DNA sequence: TGTGCCAGCAGTTTCACGGTCAGCTCCTATAATTCACCCCTCCACTTT. This sequence encodes CASSFTVSSYNSPLHF. The chain combines TRBV6-5 with TRBJ1-6, with unresolved D. The V end was cut by 4 bases, the J end by 0 bases, with 10 bases between. The CDR3 has 16 amino acids. CDR1 is MNHEY, CDR2 SVGAGI, per germline.

The table lists this clone with a few counts. The genes are TRBV3-1 (or the pseudogene TRBV3-2) and TRBJ2-5, with TRBD2 identical over 7 bases. The CDR3 extends over 15 amino acids. CDR1 LGHDT and CDR2 YNNKEL come from the germline V gene (reference sequence). V was pared by 4 bases and J by 1 base, with 6 bases of the junction left unmatched. In DNA form, the CDR3 reads TGTGCCAGCAGCCTAAGCGGGGCGCGCCAAGAGACCCAGTACTTC. It yields the protein CASSLSGARQETQYF.

V usage is TRBV5-6 and J usage is TRBJ1-3; 9 nucleotides match TRBD1. Germline CDR1 and CDR2: SGHDT and YYEEEE. The V gene end was trimmed by 4 bases and the J gene end by 4 bases; junction bases not matched to a gene: 6. This CDR3 contains 15 residues. CDR3 amino acids: CASSPIDRGGNTIYF. The CDR3 DNA is TGTGCCAGCAGCCCGATCGACAGGGGGGGAAACACCATATATTTT.

This chain connects TRBV6-5 to TRBJ2-1; D is perhaps TRBD2 (7 bases). CDR1 and CDR2 (germline): MNHEY, SVGAGI. The CDR3 has 16 residues. Trimming removed 2 bases at V and 6 bases at J, with 17 bases between. This chain's CDR3 is CASSYSGMGGRNEQFF. CDR3 DNA: TGTGCCAGCAGTTACAGCGGGATGGGGGGGCGCAATGAGCAGTTCTTC.

The chain links TRBV6-5 to TRBJ2-1, with 8 positions matching TRBD1. The junction had 13 bases not matched to a gene; V was cut back by 7 bases and J by 8 bases. Per the germline V gene, CDR1 is MNHEY and CDR2 is SVGAGI. This CDR3 comprises 15 residues. This chain's CDR3 is CASTPGQAVSDEQFF. CDR3 sequence (DNA): TGTGCCAGCACGCCGGGACAGGCGGTGAGCGATGAGCAGTTCTTC.

This chain links TRBV11-2 with TRBJ2-5; TRBD1 or TRBD2 may be the D gene (5 bases each). The V end lost 1 base, the J end lost 2 bases, and 14 bases lay between the germline ends. The germline V gene has CDR1 SGHAT and CDR2 FQNNGV. This CDR3 region has 16 residues. CDR3 coding DNA: TGTGCCAGCAGCTTAGGGTTCGGGGCGGGTCAAGAGACCCAGTACTTC. Its protein product is CASSLGFGAGQETQYF.

The chain employs TRBV2 and TRBJ1-2; no clear D gene. The germline CDR1 and CDR2 sequences are SNHLY and FYNNEI. V lost 4 bases and J 7 bases, leaving 19 bases between the germline ends. This CDR3 is 15 amino acids long. CDR3 protein: CASSVTMAQPAGYTF. DNA of the CDR3: TGTGCCAGCAGTGTTACAATGGCACAGCCTGCTGGCTACACCTTC.